Below are 25 T cell receptor beta chains sequenced from a single sample in a study of PD-L1 blockade in urothelial cancer. Method: immunoSEQ multiplex PCR; TCRdb's copy keeps in-frame clones and lacks some. The sample lists tens of thousands of clones; about 93% were seen once. Stated time point: peripheral blood 6 weeks after treatment start. Source: PBMCs, taken around atezolizumab (anti-PD-L1) treatment. The receptor source for this set is a woman in her sixties with urothelial cancer.

This clone came up a few times. The V and J genes are TRBV2 and TRBJ1-5, with TRBD1 matching over 9 bases. CDR3 length equals 15 residues. Looked up from germline, CDR1 is SNHLY and CDR2 is FYNNEI. After removal of 1 base from V and 5 bases from J, the junction contained 3 bases not matched to a gene. Here the CDR3 DNA reads TGTGCCAGCAGTGAAGGGGGGACAGGGTATCAGCCCCAGCATTTT. Encoded protein: CASSEGGTGYQPQHF.

V and J are TRBV19 and TRBJ2-2; D possibly corresponds to TRBD2 (6 bases). Trimming pared 7 bases from V and 5 bases from J, leaving 11 bases between. The CDR3 runs to 13 residues. CDR1 LNHDA and CDR2 SQIVND come from the germline V gene (reference sequence). Here the CDR3 DNA reads TGTGCCAGTAATCGACTAGAGACCGGGGAGCTGTTTTTT. Protein sequence: CASNRLETGELFF.

The V call is TRBV6-5, the J call TRBJ2-5; tentative D call: TRBD1 (6 bases). This CDR3 has 15 residues. Germline-derived CDR1 and CDR2 are MNHEY and SVGAGI. Trimming pared 0 bases from V and 5 bases from J, leaving 13 bases between. In DNA form, the CDR3 reads TGTGCCAGCAGTTACTCTGGGGGCGCGTACGAGACCCAGTACTTC. This sequence encodes CASSYSGGAYETQYF.

The J gene is TRBJ2-2, the V gene TRBV10-3; 7 nucleotides line up with TRBD2. Germline CDR1 reads ENHRY; CDR2 reads SYGVKD. The length of the CDR3 is 17 residues. V gave up 4 bases and J gave up 1 base; unmatched junction bases: 9. The CDR3 sequence: CAISGRGAGVNTGELFF. DNA for the CDR3: TGTGCCATCAGTGGGCGCGGGGCGGGGGTGAACACCGGGGAGCTGTTTTTT.

The V gene is TRBV4-3, the J gene TRBJ2-2; 10 nucleotides line up with TRBD2. There are 16 residues in the CDR3. Germline V CDR1 and CDR2: LGHNA, YSLEER. J was trimmed by 10 bases and V by 3 bases; bases with no gene match: 11. The CDR3: CASSQLRLAGAEELFF. For the CDR3, the DNA is TGCGCCAGCAGCCAGTTACGCCTAGCGGGAGCGGAGGAGCTGTTTTTT.

The chain employs TRBV6-6 and TRBJ2-7; TRBD1 is a possible D gene (6 bases). This CDR3 is 14 amino acids long. From germline, CDR1 is MNHNY and CDR2 SVGAGI (reference sequence). Trimming took off 5 bases at V and 3 bases at J, with 14 bases between the two ends. The CDR3 DNA follows: TGTGCCAGCAGTCTACAGGGAAATGTCTACGAGCAGTACTTC. Translating gives CASSLQGNVYEQYF.

This clone was detected once. The V and J genes are TRBV15 and TRBJ2-2; D is perhaps TRBD1 (6 bases). V lost 1 base to trimming and J lost 1 base, with 7 bases between them. Germline V CDR1 and CDR2: LNHNV, YYDKDF (reference sequence). CDR3 length equals 15 residues. CDR3 residues: CATSRGGQNTGELFF. CDR3 coding DNA: TGTGCCACCAGCAGAGGGGGACAGAACACCGGGGAGCTGTTTTTT.

The V call is TRBV5-6, the J call TRBJ2-5; no clear D gene. Germline loops: CDR1 SGHDT, CDR2 YYEEEE. Trimming took 2 bases from V and 1 from J, leaving 9 bases between them. The CDR3 length is 14 residues. CDR3 sequence: CASSFGPVQETQYF. The CDR3 DNA is TGTGCCAGCAGCTTTGGTCCGGTCCAAGAGACCCAGTACTTC.

The genes are TRBV4-3 and TRBJ2-7; D is uncertain. V was shortened by 0 bases and J by 1 base, with 10 bases between the two germline ends. Germline V gene sequence: CDR1 LGHNA, CDR2 YSLEER. The CDR3 length is 15 residues. CDR3 bases: TGCGCCAGCAGCCAAGAAATCGGCAGGTCCTACGAGCAGTACTTC. Its translation: CASSQEIGRSYEQYF.

The chain links TRBV19 to TRBJ1-4; tentative D call: TRBD1 (6 bases). V shed 3 bases and J shed 4 bases, with 18 bases lying between them. This CDR3 has 17 residues. CDR1 and CDR2 from the germline V gene are LNHDA and SQIVND (reference sequence). CDR3 sequence reads: CASSIGDILLLNEKLFF. The CDR3 nucleotides read TGTGCCAGTAGTATTGGGGACATACTACTACTTAATGAAAAACTGTTTTTT. Drawing the rest from reference TRBV19 and TRBJ1-4, the complete variable domain is DGGITQSPKYLFRKEGQNVTLSCEQNLNHDAMYWYRQDPGQGLRLIYYSQIVNDFQKGDIAEGYSVSREKKESFPLTVTSAQKNPTAFYLCASSIGDILLLNEKLFFGSGTQLSVL.

The rearrangement joins TRBV10-1 to TRBJ1-1, with TRBD1 as a possible D gene (5 bases). CDR1 is WNHNN and CDR2 is SYGVQD in the germline V gene (reference sequence). This CDR3 has 12 amino acids. V was cut by 3 bases and J by 7 bases, with 9 bases left in between. The CDR3 reads CASSDPGGEAFF. CDR3 DNA: TGCGCCAGCAGTGACCCGGGGGGTGAAGCTTTCTTT.

V usage is TRBV6-5 and J usage is TRBJ2-7; TRBD2 might be the D (5 bases). Trimming stripped 10 bases from V and 4 bases from J, with 23 bases between. The CDR3 sequence is 15 residues long. Germline loops: CDR1 MNHEY, CDR2 SVGAGI. CDR3 nucleotides: TGTGCCATCTCGAAGGGTGTCGGGAATTTGTACGAGCAGTACTTC. Encoded protein: CAISKGVGNLYEQYF.

V gene TRBV2 combines with J gene TRBJ1-4, with 7 positions matching TRBD1. The CDR3 runs to 15 residues. Trimming at V came to 2 bases and at J to 5 bases, leaving 5 bases not matched to a gene. Germline CDR1 and CDR2: SNHLY and FYNNEI. The CDR3 loop is CASSETGTVNEKLFF. The CDR3 DNA follows: TGTGCCAGCAGTGAAACAGGGACAGTAAATGAAAAACTGTTTTTT. Based on the CDR3 plus reference TRBV2 and TRBJ1-4, the full variable domain is EPEVTQTPSHQVTQMGQEVILRCVPISNHLYFYWYRQILGQKVEFLVSFYNNEISEKSEIFDDQFSVERPDGSNFTLKIRSTKLEDSAMYFCASSETGTVNEKLFFGSGTQLSVL.

Only a few counts were recorded for this clone. This sequence joins TRBV7-9 and TRBJ1-1; D may be TRBD1 (5 bases). V was clipped by 7 bases and J by 5 bases, with 17 bases between them. Per germline, CDR1 SEHNR and CDR2 FQNEAQ (reference sequence). The CDR3 sequence is 14 residues long. This CDR3 reads CASTWATGGTEAFF. The DNA for the CDR3 is TGTGCCAGCACCTGGGCGACGGGGGGAACTGAAGCTTTCTTT.

This clone was detected only once. The J gene is TRBJ2-3, the V gene TRBV5-1; TRBD1 aligns across 8 bases. With 3 bases clipped from V and 5 bases from J, the junction kept 5 bases outside the gene matches. This CDR3 spans 14 amino acids. Germline V gene data show CDR1 as SGHRS and CDR2 as YFSETQ. CDR3 region: CASSSGQGRDTQYF. The CDR3 DNA sequence: TGCGCCAGCAGCTCCGGACAGGGTCGAGATACGCAGTATTTT.

This clone came up once. The chain recombines TRBV15 with TRBJ2-7, with D maybe TRBD1 (5 bases). V was pared by 0 bases and J by 3 bases, with 9 bases between. This CDR3 is built from 14 residues. CDR1 LNHNV and CDR2 YYDKDF come from the germline V gene (reference sequence). CDR3 amino acids: CATSRDKGFYEQYF. The CDR3 DNA follows: TGTGCCACCAGCAGAGATAAGGGGTTCTACGAGCAGTACTTC.

The CDR3 sequence: CASGRNTEAFF. The CDR3 DNA sequence: TGTGCCAGCGGGAGGAACACTGAAGCTTTCTTT. V gene TRBV6-5 combines with J gene TRBJ1-1; D is uncertain. This CDR3 is 11 amino acids long. The ends were cut back, 8 bases at V and 1 base at J, with 5 bases in the middle. The V gene's germline CDR1 is MNHEY and CDR2 SVGAGI.

This sequence joins TRBV6-5 and TRBJ2-5; D is perhaps TRBD2 (5 bases). Germline V gives CDR1 MNHEY, CDR2 SVGAGI. V lost 0 bases and J 2 bases, leaving 13 bases between the germline ends. CDR3 length: 16 amino acids. The DNA for the CDR3 is TGTGCCAGCAGTTACTCGGTGCAGAGAGGGCAAGAGACCCAGTACTTC. Translation: CASSYSVQRGQETQYF.

The J gene is TRBJ1-2, the V gene TRBV5-4, with 7 bases lining up with TRBD1. V trimming: 4 bases; J trimming: 6 bases; junction bases outside the gene matches: 6. The CDR3 has 13 residues. Germline lookup yields CDR1 SGHNT and CDR2 YYREEE (reference sequence). The CDR3 DNA is TGTGCCAGCAGCGAGACAGGGATGGATGGCTACACCTTC. Amino acids: CASSETGMDGYTF.

The V call is TRBV9, the J call TRBJ2-2; D is ambiguous. Trimming pared 0 bases from V and 6 bases from J, leaving 12 bases between. The CDR3 has 15 amino acids. CDR1 SGDLS and CDR2 YYNGEE come from the germline V gene. This chain's CDR3 is CASSVATSIPGELFF. The CDR3 coding sequence is TGTGCCAGCAGCGTAGCTACGAGCATCCCCGGGGAGCTGTTTTTT.

This chain links TRBV15 with TRBJ1-4; D might be TRBD1 (5 bases). V lost 0 bases and J lost 0, with 14 bases in between. Germline CDR1 is LNHNV and CDR2 is YYDKDF (reference sequence). The length of the CDR3 is 18 residues. This chain's CDR3 is CATSRDAVTASTNEKLFF. The DNA for the CDR3 is TGTGCCACCAGCAGAGATGCGGTGACAGCCTCAACTAATGAAAAACTGTTTTTT.

The rearrangement uses TRBV19 and TRBJ2-1, with 8 bases fitting TRBD2. After removal of 5 bases from V and 4 bases from J, the junction contained 4 bases not matched to a gene. The CDR3 loop spans 14 amino acids. Germline V CDR1 and CDR2: LNHDA, SQIVND (reference sequence). As DNA, the CDR3 is TGTGCCAGTAGTCGGGCGGGGGGTTACAATGAGCAGTTCTTC. Amino acid sequence: CASSRAGGYNEQFF.

This chain uses TRBV9 with TRBJ2-2; D may be TRBD1 (6 bases). V lost 0 bases and J 6 bases, leaving 12 bases between the germline ends. CDR1 and CDR2 from the germline V gene are SGDLS and YYNGEE. The CDR3 spans 15 residues. CDR3 loop: CASSVDDRLAGELFF. The CDR3 bases are TGTGCCAGCAGCGTAGATGACAGGCTTGCCGGGGAGCTGTTTTTT.

The chain joins TRBV7-9 to TRBJ1-1; D call uncertain. The CDR3 spans 13 residues. V dropped 1 base and J dropped 4 bases, with 7 bases sitting between them. The V gene's germline CDR1 is SEHNR and CDR2 FQNEAQ (reference sequence). The CDR3 bases are TGTGCCAGCAGCTTAGTTCCTCCCACTGAAGCTTTCTTT. Amino acid sequence: CASSLVPPTEAFF.

V gene TRBV9 combines with J gene TRBJ1-2, with 7 nucleotides matching TRBD1. V dropped 2 bases and J dropped 7; count of bases not matched to a gene: 14. The germline V gene has CDR1 SGDLS and CDR2 YYNGEE. CDR3 size: 16 residues. The chain's CDR3 is CASSVGLGQPHGGYTF. CDR3 in DNA: TGTGCCAGCAGCGTGGGGTTGGGACAGCCCCATGGTGGCTACACCTTC.